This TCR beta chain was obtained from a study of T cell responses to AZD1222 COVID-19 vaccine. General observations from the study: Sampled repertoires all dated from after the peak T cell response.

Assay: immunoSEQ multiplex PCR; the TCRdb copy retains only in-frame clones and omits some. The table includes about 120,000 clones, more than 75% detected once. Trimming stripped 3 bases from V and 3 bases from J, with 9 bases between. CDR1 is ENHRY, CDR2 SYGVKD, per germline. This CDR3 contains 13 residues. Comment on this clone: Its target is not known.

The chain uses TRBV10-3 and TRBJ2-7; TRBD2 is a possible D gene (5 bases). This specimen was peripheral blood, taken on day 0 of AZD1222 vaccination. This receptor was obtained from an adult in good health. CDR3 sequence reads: CAISEAAHYEQYF. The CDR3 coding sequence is TGTGCCATCAGTGAAGCGGCCCACTACGAGCAGTACTTC.